The source of this TCR beta chain is a study of T cell repertoires in cytomegalovirus infection. Broader study findings: The ex vivo response was dominated by HLA-C-restricted CMV-specific TCR beta clonotypes.

V was pared by 1 base and J by 4 bases, with 14 bases between. Germline values: CDR1 MNHNS, CDR2 SASEGT. This CDR3 spans 15 amino acids. On this clonotype: Antigen: not known.

TCRdb re-derived calls from the reads in MiXCR, one entry per CDR3 protein. The table records more than 650,000 distinct CDR3 sequences, 35% to 45% of them present only once. The source of this sequence is a human donor in good health (CMV status not recorded). Some clones in this sample may be carry-over from other donors' samples. Material: PBMCs. This rearrangement joins TRBV6-1 to TRBJ2-7, with D perhaps matching TRBD1 (6 bases). The CDR3 DNA sequence: TGTGCCAGCAGTGAAGAAGGGGGATTCTGGTACGAGCAGTACTTC. It codes for CASSEEGGFWYEQYF.